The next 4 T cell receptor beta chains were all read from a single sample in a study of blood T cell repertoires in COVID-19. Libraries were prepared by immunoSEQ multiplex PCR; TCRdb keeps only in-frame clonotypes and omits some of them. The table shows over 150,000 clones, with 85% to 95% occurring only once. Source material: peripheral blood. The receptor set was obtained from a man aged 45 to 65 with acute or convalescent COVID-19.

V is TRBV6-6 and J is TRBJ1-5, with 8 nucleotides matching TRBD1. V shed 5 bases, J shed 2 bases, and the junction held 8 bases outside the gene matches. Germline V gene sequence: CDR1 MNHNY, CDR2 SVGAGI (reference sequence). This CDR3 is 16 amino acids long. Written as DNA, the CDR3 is TGTGCCAGCAGTCAACGGACAGGGACTGGCAATCAGCCCCAGCATTTT. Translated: CASSQRTGTGNQPQHF.

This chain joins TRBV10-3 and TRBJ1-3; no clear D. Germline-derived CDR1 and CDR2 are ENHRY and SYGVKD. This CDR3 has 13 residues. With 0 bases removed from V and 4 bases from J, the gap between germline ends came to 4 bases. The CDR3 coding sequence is TGTGCCATCAGTGAGTCCGTGGGAAACACCATATATTTT. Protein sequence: CAISESVGNTIYF.

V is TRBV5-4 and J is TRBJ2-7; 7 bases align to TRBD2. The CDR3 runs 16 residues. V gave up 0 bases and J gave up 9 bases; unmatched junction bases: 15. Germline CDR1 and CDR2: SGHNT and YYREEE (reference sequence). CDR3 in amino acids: CASSLGHGLAEAGQYF. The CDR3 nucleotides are TGTGCCAGCAGCTTGGGGCACGGGCTAGCGGAGGCGGGGCAGTACTTC.

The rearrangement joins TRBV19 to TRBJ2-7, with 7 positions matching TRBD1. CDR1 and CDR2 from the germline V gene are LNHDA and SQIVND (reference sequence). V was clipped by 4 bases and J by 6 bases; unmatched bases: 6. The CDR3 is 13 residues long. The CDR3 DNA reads TGTGCCAGTAGTAATTACAGGGGTCGCGAGCAGTACTTC. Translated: CASSNYRGREQYF.